The 17 T cell receptor beta chains reported below all come from one sample, sequenced in a study of shared clonotypes between healthy human individuals. Produced via immunoSEQ multiplex PCR; TCRdb's table is partial and in-frame only. The sample includes about 2 million clones, just under 95% seen only once; the top ten take under 1.5%. As defined, naive CD8 cells were CD45RO-negative and positively selected for CCR7, with terminally differentiated effector memory CD45RA+ cells excluded. Sample: naive CD8+ T cells sorted from blood. The source of these receptors is a man younger than 35 in good health.

The V gene is TRBV19, the J gene TRBJ1-2; D gene ambiguous. V was shortened by 5 bases and J by 5 bases, with 12 bases between the two germline ends. This CDR3 spans 13 amino acids. The germline V gene encodes CDR1 LNHDA and CDR2 SQIVND (reference sequence). The CDR3 coding sequence is TGTGCCAGTAGTTTCGAGTCCTTATATGGCTACACCTTC. Protein product: CASSFESLYGYTF.

This chain uses TRBV29-1 with TRBJ2-7; 12 bases line up with TRBD2. This CDR3 contains 15 residues. In germline, CDR1 is SQVTM, CDR2 ANQGSEA. The J segment lost 4 bases and the V segment lost 5 bases, leaving 9 bases of the junction unmatched. CDR3 coding DNA: TGCAGCGTTATAAGACTAGCGGGAGCGGAGTACGAGCAGTACTTC. It is translated as CSVIRLAGAEYEQYF.

With regard to this clone: The same CDR3 also results from other DNA sequences found in this sample. The chain recombines TRBV27 with TRBJ2-2; 11 bases align to TRBD2. With 6 bases clipped from V and 5 bases from J, the junction kept 2 bases outside the gene matches. Germline CDR1 MNHEY, CDR2 SMNVEV (reference sequence). CDR3 length: 14 residues. This CDR3 reads CASSLAGGTGELFF. In DNA, the CDR3 is TGTGCCAGCAGCCTAGCGGGAGGAACCGGGGAGCTGTTTTTT.

The chain combines TRBV7-9 with TRBJ1-6; 8 nucleotides line up with TRBD1. The CDR3 contains 15 residues. In germline, CDR1 is SEHNR, CDR2 FQNEAQ (reference sequence). Trimming at V came to 6 bases and at J to 6 bases, leaving 7 bases not matched to a gene. CDR3 sequence: CASRPGQAVNSPLHF. In DNA, the CDR3 is TGTGCCAGCAGACCGGGACAGGCGGTTAATTCACCCCTCCACTTT.

Only one count was recorded for this clone. This chain uses TRBV6-7 with TRBJ2-7; maybe TRBD2 (6 bases). TRBV6-7 is flagged as an ORF with uncertain function. The CDR3 runs 16 residues. V was shortened by 2 bases and J by 5 bases, with 19 bases between the two germline ends. CDR3 in amino acids: CASSYEEGRGLDEQYF. The DNA for the CDR3 is TGTGCCAGCAGTTACGAGGAGGGCCGCGGACTGGACGAGCAGTACTTC.

J is TRBJ2-7 and V is TRBV4-2, with D unresolved. The germline gives CDR1 LGHNA, CDR2 YNFKEQ. The CDR3 totals 16 residues. V lost 0 bases and J lost 0, with 12 bases in between. CDR3 coding DNA: TGTGCCAGCAGCCAAGAGAGTCTCCTAAGCTCCTACGAGCAGTACTTC. Amino acid sequence: CASSQESLLSSYEQYF.

This rearrangement joins TRBV6-1 to TRBJ2-7, with 9 bases aligning to TRBD1. J gave up 5 bases and V 2 bases, and 16 bases lay outside the gene matches. The V gene's germline CDR1 is MNHNS and CDR2 SASEGT. The CDR3 is 18 amino acids. Written as DNA, the CDR3 is TGTGCCAGCAGTGAATTAGGGTTACGACAGGGGGTACTCCACGAGCAGTACTTC. Translating gives CASSELGLRQGVLHEQYF.

The chain joins TRBV9 to TRBJ2-2; no clear D. The CDR3 consists of 15 residues. Germline CDR1 SGDLS, CDR2 YYNGEE. Trimming removed 4 bases from V and 0 bases from J, with 10 bases in between. Here the CDR3 reads CASSTERANTGELFF. In nucleotides, the CDR3 is TGTGCCAGCAGCACCGAAAGGGCGAACACCGGGGAGCTGTTTTTT.

The genes are TRBV27 and TRBJ2-6, with D possibly TRBD1 on 6 matching bases. Deletions cut 6 bases from V and 2 bases from J, with 14 bases between. Germline V CDR1 and CDR2: MNHEY, SMNVEV (reference sequence). This CDR3 is 16 amino acids long. In DNA, the CDR3 is TGTGCCAGCAGCATCGTACAGGGAACTGGGGCCAACGTCCTGACTTTC. Amino acids: CASSIVQGTGANVLTF.

DNA for the CDR3: TGTGCCAGCAGCTTAGGTGCGGGGGTTAACACTGAAGCTTTCTTT. Its protein product is CASSLGAGVNTEAFF. The chain recombines TRBV7-9 with TRBJ1-1; maybe TRBD1 (5 bases). This CDR3 spans 15 amino acids. V was pared by 1 base and J by 2 bases, with 11 bases between. The germline V gene encodes CDR1 SEHNR and CDR2 FQNEAQ (reference sequence).

The J gene is TRBJ1-5, the V gene TRBV4-3; D is unclear. The germline V gene encodes CDR1 LGHNA and CDR2 YSLEER. V was pared by 0 bases and J by 6 bases, with 12 bases between. There are 15 residues in the CDR3. The CDR3 DNA reads as TGCGCCAGCAGCCAAGATTTGAGAGTTGTTCAGCCCCAGCATTTT. Residues: CASSQDLRVVQPQHF.

The chain joins TRBV9 to TRBJ2-7, with 8 bases aligning to TRBD2. With 4 bases clipped from V and 5 bases from J, the junction kept 2 bases outside the gene matches. The V gene's germline CDR1 is SGDLS and CDR2 YYNGEE. The CDR3 covers 12 residues. CDR3 sequence: CASSRGGHEQYF. CDR3 bases: TGTGCCAGCAGCCGGGGGGGCCACGAGCAGTACTTC. The entire variable domain, with the rest obtained from reference TRBV9 and TRBJ2-7, is as follows: DSGVTQTPKHLITATGQRVTLRCSPRSGDLSVYWYQQSLDQGLQFLIQYYNGEERAKGNILERFSAQQFPDLHSELNLSSLELGDSALYFCASSRGGHEQYFGPGTRLTVT.

The V gene is TRBV9, the J gene TRBJ1-2; D not certain. Deletions cut 1 base from V and 6 bases from J, with 13 bases between. Germline V lookup: CDR1 SGDLS, CDR2 YYNGEE. The CDR3 has 14 amino acids. As DNA, the CDR3 is TGTGCCAGCAGCGTATTCGGCCCCGGGGATGGCTACACCTTC. Translated, it gives CASSVFGPGDGYTF. Full variable domain (rest looked up from reference TRBV9 and TRBJ1-2): DSGVTQTPKHLITATGQRVTLRCSPRSGDLSVYWYQQSLDQGLQFLIQYYNGEERAKGNILERFSAQQFPDLHSELNLSSLELGDSALYFCASSVFGPGDGYTFGSGTRLTVV.

The CDR3, as DNA: TGTGCTAGTGGTTTGTCGAAGGAGGTAGTTGTGACCTACGAGCAGTACTTC. Its protein is CASGLSKEVVVTYEQYF. The chain joins TRBV12-5 to TRBJ2-7, with D perhaps TRBD2 (5 bases). V lost 2 bases, J lost 2 bases, and 19 bases lay in between. The CDR3 is 17 amino acids. The germline CDR1 and CDR2 sequences are LGHNT and FRNRAP.

The table lists this clone with a count of one. This chain uses TRBV6-5 with TRBJ2-7; no firm D call. The CDR3 has 13 residues. The germline CDR1 and CDR2 sequences are MNHEY and SVGAGI. V gave up 2 bases and J gave up 4 bases, with 9 bases separating them. CDR3 sequence (DNA): TGTGCCAGCAGTTACACGTACGGGTACGAGCAGTACTTC. Residues: CASSYTYGYEQYF.

V usage is TRBV9 and J usage is TRBJ2-2; D is perhaps TRBD1 (5 bases). The CDR3 runs to 12 residues. Germline loops: CDR1 SGDLS, CDR2 YYNGEE. V was clipped by 9 bases and J by 3 bases, with 9 bases between them. This CDR3 reads CATREYTGELFF. CDR3 DNA sequence: TGTGCCACCAGGGAATACACCGGGGAGCTGTTTTTT.

The chain is built from TRBV11-1 and TRBJ2-1; D is uncertain. Trimming took off 7 bases at V and 0 bases at J, with 10 bases between the two ends. This CDR3 spans 14 amino acids. CDR1 and CDR2 from the germline V gene are SGHAT and FQDESV (reference sequence). DNA of the CDR3: TGTGCCAGCACCCTATTCAGCTCCTACAATGAGCAGTTCTTC. Protein: CASTLFSSYNEQFF.